This T cell receptor beta chain originates from a study of T cell responses to AZD1222 COVID-19 vaccine. The data were produced by immunoSEQ multiplex PCR, yet TCRdb's version contains in-frame clones alone and is incomplete. Of some 150,000 clones in the sample, approximately 90% were seen once. Study results and caveats: Increases in Spike-specific TCR breadth and depth were seen after two AZD1222 doses.

Trimming cost V 3 bases and J 2 bases, with 12 bases left between them. Per the germline V gene, CDR1 is SQVTM and CDR2 is ANQGSEA. CDR3 size: 14 residues. About this clone itself: Its specificity is not known.

This chain joins TRBV29-1 and TRBJ2-3; a weak D match, TRBD1 (6 bases). The sequencing here drew on peripheral blood, taken on day 0 of AZD1222 vaccination. The TCR comes from an adult in good health. CDR3 coding DNA: TGCAGCGTTGAGGGGGACATGCACACAGATACGCAGTATTTT. It specifies CSVEGDMHTDTQYF.